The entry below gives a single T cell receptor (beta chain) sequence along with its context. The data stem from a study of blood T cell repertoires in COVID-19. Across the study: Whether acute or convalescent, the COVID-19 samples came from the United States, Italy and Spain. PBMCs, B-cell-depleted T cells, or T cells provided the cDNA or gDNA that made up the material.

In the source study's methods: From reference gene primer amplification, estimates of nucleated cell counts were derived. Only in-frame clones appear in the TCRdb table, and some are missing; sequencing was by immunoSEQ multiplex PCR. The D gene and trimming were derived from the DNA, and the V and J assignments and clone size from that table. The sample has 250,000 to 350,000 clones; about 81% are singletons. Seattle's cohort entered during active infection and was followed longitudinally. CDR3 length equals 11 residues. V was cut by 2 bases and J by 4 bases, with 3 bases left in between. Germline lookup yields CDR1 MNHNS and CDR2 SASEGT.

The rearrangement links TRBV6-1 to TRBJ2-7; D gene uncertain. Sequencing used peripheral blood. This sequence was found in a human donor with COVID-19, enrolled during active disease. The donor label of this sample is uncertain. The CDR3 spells CASSELYEQYF. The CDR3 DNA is TGTGCCAGCAGTGAACTATACGAGCAGTACTTC.